The rows below give T cell receptor beta chains drawn from one sample of a study of cytomegalovirus exposure and HLA in healthy donors. Assay: immunoSEQ multiplex PCR; the TCRdb copy retains only in-frame clones and omits some. The sample lists about 360,000 clones, 80% to 90% occurring once. The sequenced sample consisted of PBMCs. The receptors originated from a woman under 30 in good health and CMV-seronegative. The CDR3 runs from the conserved cysteine through the conserved F or W. The order of the fields is V gene, J gene, D gene, CDR3 DNA, CDR3 protein. A D gene is named only where the DNA matches it firmly.

TRBV30	TRBJ2-1	.	TGTGCCTGGAGTGTTCGCAGTCTCTACAATGAGCAGTTCTTC	CAWSVRSLYNEQFF
TRBV5-1	TRBJ1-1	TRBD1	TGCGCCAGCAGCCTCGGGACAGGGTTAGGAGACACTGAAGCTTTCTTT	CASSLGTGLGDTEAFF
TRBV18	TRBJ1-1	TRBD1	TGTGCCAGCTCACTAGGACAGGGAACGAACACTGAAGCTTTCTTT	CASSLGQGTNTEAFF
TRBV4-1	TRBJ1-2	.	TGCGCCAGCAGCCCGCAAGAGGAGGGACTGGCTAACTATGGCTACACCTTC	CASSPQEEGLANYGYTF
TRBV9	TRBJ2-2	TRBD2	TGTGCCAGCAGCCTAGCGGGGGACACCGGGGAGCTGTTTTTT	CASSLAGDTGELFF
TRBV6-4	TRBJ1-2	.	TGTGCCAGCAGCGAACGGTCAGGGATGTACTATGGCTACACCTTC	CASSERSGMYYGYTF
TRBV11-2	TRBJ2-7	.	TGTGCCAGCAGCCCGACAGGTTTGGCTTTGCAGTACTTC	CASSPTGLALQYF
TRBV29-1	TRBJ2-1	TRBD1	TGCAGCGTCCCCCTCTGGGGGACAGGGTACAATGAGCAGTTCTTC	CSVPLWGTGYNEQFF
TRBV27	TRBJ2-7	.	TGTGCCAGCGGGCAACAGGGCTCAACGGCCTACGAGCAGTACTTC	CASGQQGSTAYEQYF
TRBV6-5	TRBJ1-2	.	TGTGCCAGCAGTTACGGTCAGGGTGGCCCTGGCTACACCTTC	CASSYGQGGPGYTF